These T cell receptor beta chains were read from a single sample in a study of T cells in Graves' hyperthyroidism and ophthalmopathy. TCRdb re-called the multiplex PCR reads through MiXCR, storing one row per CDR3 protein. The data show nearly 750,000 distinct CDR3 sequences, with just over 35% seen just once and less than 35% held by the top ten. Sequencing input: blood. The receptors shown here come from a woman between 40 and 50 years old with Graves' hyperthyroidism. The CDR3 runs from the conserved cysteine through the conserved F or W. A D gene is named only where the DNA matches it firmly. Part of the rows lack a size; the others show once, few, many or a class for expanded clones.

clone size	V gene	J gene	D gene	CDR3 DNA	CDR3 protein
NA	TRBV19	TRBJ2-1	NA	TGTGCCAGTACTTTTAGGAATGAGCAGTTCTTC	CASTFRNEQFF
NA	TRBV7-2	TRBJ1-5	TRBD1	TGTGCCAGCAGCTCGGACAGGGAAGAGACCCAGCATTTT	CASSSDREETQHF
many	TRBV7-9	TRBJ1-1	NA	TGTGCCAGCAGTCAGGGTTTAGGGGCTTTCTTT	CASSQGLGAFF
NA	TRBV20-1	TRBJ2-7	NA	TGCAGTGCAGCCGGGCCCCTAACCTACGAGCAGTACTTC	CSAAGPLTYEQYF
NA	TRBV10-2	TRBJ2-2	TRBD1	TGTGCCAGCAGTTTCCCAGGGACAGGGAGGGTTTCCGGGGAGCTGTTTTTT	CASSFPGTGRVSGELFF
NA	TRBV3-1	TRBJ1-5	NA	TGTGCCAGCAGCACGGGGATGAGGCAGCCCCAGCATTTT	CASSTGMRQPQHF
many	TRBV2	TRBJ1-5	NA	TGTGCCAGCAGGGGAGGGGAACCCCAGCATTTT	CASRGGEPQHF
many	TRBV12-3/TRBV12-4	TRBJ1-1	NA	TGTGCCAGCTCTTTCTTGGGCACTGAAGCTTTCTTT	CASSFLGTEAFF
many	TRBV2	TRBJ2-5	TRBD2	TGTGCCAGCAGGCCCGGGACTAGCGGACAAGAGACCCAGTACTTC	CASRPGTSGQETQYF
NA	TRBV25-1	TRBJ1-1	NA	TGTGCCAGCCTTGGGGACCGGAACACTGAAGCTTTCTTT	CASLGDRNTEAFF
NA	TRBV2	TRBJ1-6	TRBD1	TGTGCCAGCAGACTTCCGGGACAGCATAATTCACCCCTCCACTTT	CASRLPGQHNSPLHF
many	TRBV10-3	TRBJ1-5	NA	TGTGCCATCCGGGCTGAGGGTCAGCCCCAGCATTTT	CAIRAEGQPQHF
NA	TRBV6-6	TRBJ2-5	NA	TGTGCCAGCAGTTACTCGAGATCCAGGGGAGACCAAGAGACCCAGTACTTC	CASSYSRSRGDQETQYF
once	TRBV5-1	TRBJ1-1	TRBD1	TGCGCCAGCAGCTTGCCGGACAGGGGTAGAGTGAACACTGAAGCTTTCTTT	CASSLPDRGRVNTEAFF
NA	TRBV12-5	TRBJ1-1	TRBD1	TGTGCTAGTGGTTTGGGGGACAGCCAAACTATGAACACTGAAGCTTTCTTT	CASGLGDSQTMNTEAFF
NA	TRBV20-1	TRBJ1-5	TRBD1	TGCAGTGCTTCCACTCCGGGACAGGGGGGTCAGCCCCAGCATTTT	CSASTPGQGGQPQHF
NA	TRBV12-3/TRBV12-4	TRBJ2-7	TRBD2	TGTGCCAGCAGTCAGACTAGCGGGGTCTCCGAGCAGTACTTC	CASSQTSGVSEQYF
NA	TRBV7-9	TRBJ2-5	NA	TGTGGCAGCAGCTTTGGAGGGGAGACCCAGTACTTC	CGSSFGGETQYF
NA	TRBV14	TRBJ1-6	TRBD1	TGTGCCAGCAGCTCTAACAGACAGGGGGCTAGTGGATCACCCCTCCACTTT	CASSSNRQGASGSPLHF
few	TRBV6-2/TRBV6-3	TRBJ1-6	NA	TGTGCCACCGGAGTGGGGACCCTCTATAATTCACCCCTCCACTTT	CATGVGTLYNSPLHF
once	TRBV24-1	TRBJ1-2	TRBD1	TGTGCCACCAGTGCAACCGGGACAGGAGGCTACACCTTC	CATSATGTGGYTF
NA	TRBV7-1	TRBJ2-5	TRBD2	TGTGCCAGCAGCTCACCGACCATTGGACTAGCGGGGGCTCAAGAGACCCAGTACTTC	CASSSPTIGLAGAQETQYF
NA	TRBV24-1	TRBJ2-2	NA	TGTGCCACCAGTGAGACAGGATCCGGAATCCGGACCGGGGAGCTGTTTTTT	CATSETGSGIRTGELFF
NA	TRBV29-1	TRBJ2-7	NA	TGCAGCGTTGAAGGCAGCCGCCTCTACTACGAGCAGTACTTC	CSVEGSRLYYEQYF
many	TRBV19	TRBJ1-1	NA	TGTGCCAGTAGTTCTCAACAGCCAGGGTTTGACACTGAAGCTTTCTTT	CASSSQQPGFDTEAFF